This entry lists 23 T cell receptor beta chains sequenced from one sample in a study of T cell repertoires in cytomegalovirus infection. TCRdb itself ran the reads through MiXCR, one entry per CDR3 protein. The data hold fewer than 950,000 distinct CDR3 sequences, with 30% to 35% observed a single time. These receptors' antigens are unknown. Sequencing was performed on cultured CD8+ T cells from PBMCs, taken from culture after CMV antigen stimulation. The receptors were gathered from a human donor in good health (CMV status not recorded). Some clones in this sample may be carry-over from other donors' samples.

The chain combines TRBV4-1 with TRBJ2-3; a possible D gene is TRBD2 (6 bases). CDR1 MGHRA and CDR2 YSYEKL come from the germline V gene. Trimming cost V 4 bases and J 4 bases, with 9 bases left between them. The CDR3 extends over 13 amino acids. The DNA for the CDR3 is TGCGCCAGCAGCCGGCCGGGGGCAGATACGCAGTATTTT. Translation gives CASSRPGADTQYF.

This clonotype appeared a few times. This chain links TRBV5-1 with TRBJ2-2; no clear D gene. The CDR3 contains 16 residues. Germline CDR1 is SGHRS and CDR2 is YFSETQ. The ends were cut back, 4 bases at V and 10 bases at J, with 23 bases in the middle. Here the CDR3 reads CASSPRPGNFQEELFF. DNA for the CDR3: TGCGCCAGCAGCCCACGACCGGGCAATTTTCAGGAGGAGCTGTTTTTT. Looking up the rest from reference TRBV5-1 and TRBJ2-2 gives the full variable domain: KAGVTQTPRYLIKTRGQQVTLSCSPISGHRSVSWYQQTPGQGLQFLFEYFSETQRNKGNFPGRFSGRQFSNSRSEMNVSTLELGDSALYLCASSPRPGNFQEELFFGEGSRLTVL.

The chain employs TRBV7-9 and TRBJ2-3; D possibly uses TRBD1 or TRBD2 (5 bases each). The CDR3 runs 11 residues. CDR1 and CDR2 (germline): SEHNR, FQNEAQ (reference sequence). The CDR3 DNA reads TGTGCAGGGGCCGGAGGAGATACGCAGTATTTT. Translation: CAGAGGDTQYF.

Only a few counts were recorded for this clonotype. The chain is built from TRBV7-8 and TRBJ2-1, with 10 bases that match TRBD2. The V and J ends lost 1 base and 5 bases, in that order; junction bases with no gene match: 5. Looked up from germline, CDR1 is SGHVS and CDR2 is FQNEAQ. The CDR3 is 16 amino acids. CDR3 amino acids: CASSLEFSGGNNEQFF. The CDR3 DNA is TGTGCCAGCAGCTTAGAGTTTAGCGGGGGGAACAATGAGCAGTTCTTC.

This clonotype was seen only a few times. The CDR3 DNA reads as TGTGCCAGCAGCCCCTGGGGTAAAGGGCTGGGAAACACCATATATTTT. Translation gives CASSPWGKGLGNTIYF. The chain has TRBV4-2 and TRBJ1-3; unclear D gene. Germline CDR1 and CDR2: LGHNA and YNFKEQ. This CDR3 comprises 16 residues. V was clipped by 4 bases and J by 4 bases, with 17 bases between them.

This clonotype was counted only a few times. In DNA, the CDR3 is TGTGCCATCAACAGGGGGACCTCCTACGAGCAGTACGTC. It codes for CAINRGTSYEQYV. The chain links TRBV10-3 to TRBJ2-7; 8 bases fit TRBD1. CDR1 ENHRY and CDR2 SYGVKD come from the germline V gene. V was clipped by 7 bases and J by 0 bases; unmatched bases: 2. There are 13 residues in the CDR3.

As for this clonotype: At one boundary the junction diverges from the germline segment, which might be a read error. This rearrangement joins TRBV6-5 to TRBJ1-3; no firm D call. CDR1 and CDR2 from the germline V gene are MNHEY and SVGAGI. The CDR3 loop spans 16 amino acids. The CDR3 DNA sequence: TGTGCCATCAGTTACTCCCAGAGCCCCCCGGGAAACACCATATATTTT. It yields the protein CAISYSQSPPGNTIYF.

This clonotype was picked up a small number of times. CDR3 region: CASSYSIRLNEGEKLFF. The DNA for the CDR3 is TGTGCCAGCAGTTACTCGATCCGCTTAAACGAGGGTGAAAAACTGTTTTTT. The chain recombines TRBV6-6 with TRBJ1-4; D is unclear. V shed 0 bases and J shed 7 bases, with 18 bases lying between them. The CDR3 is made up of 17 amino acids. The germline gives CDR1 MNHNY, CDR2 SVGAGI (reference sequence).

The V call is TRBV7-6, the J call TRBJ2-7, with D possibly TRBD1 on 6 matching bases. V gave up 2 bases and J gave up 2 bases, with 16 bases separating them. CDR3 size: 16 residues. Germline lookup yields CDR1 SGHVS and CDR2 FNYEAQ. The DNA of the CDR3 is TGTGCCAGCAGCTTAATTGTCGGGACACAGACCTACGAGCAGTACGTC. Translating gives CASSLIVGTQTYEQYV.

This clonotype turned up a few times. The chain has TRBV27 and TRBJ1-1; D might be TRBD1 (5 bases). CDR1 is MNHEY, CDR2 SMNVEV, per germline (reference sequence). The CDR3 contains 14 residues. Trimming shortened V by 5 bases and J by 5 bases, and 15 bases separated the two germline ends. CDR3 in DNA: TGTGCCAGCAGTGGGGGACGGGGAGGAACTGAAGCTTTCTTT. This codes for CASSGGRGGTEAFF.

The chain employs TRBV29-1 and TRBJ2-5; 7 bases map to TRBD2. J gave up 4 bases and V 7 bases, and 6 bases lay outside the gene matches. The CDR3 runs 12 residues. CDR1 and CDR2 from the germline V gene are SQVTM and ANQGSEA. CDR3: CSAWGGLETQYF. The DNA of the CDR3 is TGCAGCGCCTGGGGGGGATTAGAGACCCAGTACTTC.

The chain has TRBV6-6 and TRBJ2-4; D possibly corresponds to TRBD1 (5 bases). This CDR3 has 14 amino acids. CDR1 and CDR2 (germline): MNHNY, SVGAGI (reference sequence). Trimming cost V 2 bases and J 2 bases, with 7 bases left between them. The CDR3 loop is CASSYQGSKNIQYF. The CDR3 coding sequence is TGTGCCAGCAGTTACCAGGGTTCCAAAAACATTCAGTACTTC.

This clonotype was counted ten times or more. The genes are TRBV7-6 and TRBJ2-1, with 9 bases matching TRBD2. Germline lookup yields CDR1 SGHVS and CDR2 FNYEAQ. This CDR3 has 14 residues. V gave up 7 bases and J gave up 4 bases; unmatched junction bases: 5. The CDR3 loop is CASKAGGTYNEQFF. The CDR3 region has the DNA TGTGCCAGCAAGGCGGGGGGGACTTACAATGAGCAGTTCTTC.

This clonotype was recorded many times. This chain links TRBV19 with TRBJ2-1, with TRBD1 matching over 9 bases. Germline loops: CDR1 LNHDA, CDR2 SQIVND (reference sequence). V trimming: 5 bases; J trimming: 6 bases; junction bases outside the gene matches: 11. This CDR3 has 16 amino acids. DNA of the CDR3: TGTGCCAGTAGTGGCACCGGGACAGGGTATGTCAATGAGCAGTTCTTC. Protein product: CASSGTGTGYVNEQFF.

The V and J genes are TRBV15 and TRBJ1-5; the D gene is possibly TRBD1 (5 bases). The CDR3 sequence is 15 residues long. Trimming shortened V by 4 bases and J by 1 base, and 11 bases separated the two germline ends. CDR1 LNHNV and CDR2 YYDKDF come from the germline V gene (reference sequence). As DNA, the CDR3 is TGTGCCACCAGCATCCGGGACGCAAGCAATCAGCCCCAGCATTTT. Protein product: CATSIRDASNQPQHF.

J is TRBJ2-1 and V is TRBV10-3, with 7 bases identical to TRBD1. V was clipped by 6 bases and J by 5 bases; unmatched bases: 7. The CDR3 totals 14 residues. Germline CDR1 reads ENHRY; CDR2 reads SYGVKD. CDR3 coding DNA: TGTGCCATCAGGCTAGGGACAGAGGACAATGAGCAGTTCTTC. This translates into CAIRLGTEDNEQFF.

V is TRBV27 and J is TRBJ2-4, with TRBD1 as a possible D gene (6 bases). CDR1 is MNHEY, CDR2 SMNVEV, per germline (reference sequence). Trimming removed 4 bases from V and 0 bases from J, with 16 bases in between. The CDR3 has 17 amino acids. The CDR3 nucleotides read TGTGCCAGCAGTTCCAGGGTTCAGGGGTTAGCCAAAAACATTCAGTACTTC. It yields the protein CASSSRVQGLAKNIQYF.

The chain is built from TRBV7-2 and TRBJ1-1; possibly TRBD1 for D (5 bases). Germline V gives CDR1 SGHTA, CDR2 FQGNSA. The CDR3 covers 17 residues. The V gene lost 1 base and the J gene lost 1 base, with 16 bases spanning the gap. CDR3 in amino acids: CASSLEGSGRSNTEAFF. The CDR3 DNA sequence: TGTGCCAGCAGCTTAGAGGGCTCGGGACGGTCGAACACTGAAGCTTTCTTT.

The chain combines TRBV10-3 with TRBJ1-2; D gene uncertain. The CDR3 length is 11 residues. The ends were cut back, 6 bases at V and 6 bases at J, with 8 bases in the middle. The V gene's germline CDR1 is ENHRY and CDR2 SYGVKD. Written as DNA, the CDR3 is TGTGCCATCAGGCGATATGATGGCTACACCTTC. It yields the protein CAIRRYDGYTF.

The CDR3 sequence is CASSITTGGASGYTF. CDR3 bases: TGTGCCAGTAGTATAACGACAGGGGGCGCATCCGGCTACACCTTC. The rearrangement links TRBV19 to TRBJ1-2; 10 positions agree with TRBD1. The CDR3 sequence is 15 residues long. Germline CDR1 reads LNHDA; CDR2 reads SQIVND (reference sequence). Germline trimming cut 2 bases from V and 8 bases from J; bases unmatched to any gene: 8. The full variable domain, its missing parts supplied by reference TRBV19 and TRBJ1-2, is DGGITQSPKYLFRKEGQNVTLSCEQNLNHDAMYWYRQDPGQGLRLIYYSQIVNDFQKGDIAEGYSVSREKKESFPLTVTSAQKNPTAFYLCASSITTGGASGYTFGSGTRLTVV.

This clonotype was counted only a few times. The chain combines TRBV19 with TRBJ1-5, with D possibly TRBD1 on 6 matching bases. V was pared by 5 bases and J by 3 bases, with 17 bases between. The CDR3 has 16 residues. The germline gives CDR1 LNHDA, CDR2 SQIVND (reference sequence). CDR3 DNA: TGTGCCAGTAGTGGGGCCAAAACAGGGACCAATCAGCCCCAGCATTTT. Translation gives CASSGAKTGTNQPQHF.

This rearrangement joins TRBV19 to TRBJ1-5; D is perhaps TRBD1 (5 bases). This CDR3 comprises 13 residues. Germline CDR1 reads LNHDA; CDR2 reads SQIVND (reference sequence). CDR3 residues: CAGGELGNQPQHF. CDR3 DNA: TGTGCAGGAGGGGAACTGGGCAATCAGCCCCAGCATTTT.

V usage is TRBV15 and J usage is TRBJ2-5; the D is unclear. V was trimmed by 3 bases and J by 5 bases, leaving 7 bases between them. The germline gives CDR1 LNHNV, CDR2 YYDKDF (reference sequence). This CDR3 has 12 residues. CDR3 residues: CATSSAGETQYF. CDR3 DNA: TGTGCCACCAGCAGTGCCGGGGAGACCCAGTACTTC.